This T cell receptor (beta chain) was found in a study of T cells of healthy individuals. The CDR3 contains 17 residues. V gave up 5 bases and J gave up 4 bases; unmatched junction bases: 12. Looked up from germline, CDR1 is SEHNR and CDR2 is FQNEAQ (reference sequence). Using its own MiXCR run on the 5' RACE reads, TCRdb lists one record per CDR3 protein. The table records tens of thousands of distinct CDR3 sequences, 4% to 5.5% of them present only once. This sequence joins TRBV7-9 and TRBJ2-3; 10 bases map to TRBD1. The clonotype originates from a human donor in good health. The CDR3 loop reads CASSPHRTGGEADTQYF. Written as DNA, the CDR3 is TGTGCCAGCAGCCCCCACCGGACAGGGGGTGAGGCAGATACGCAGTATTTT.